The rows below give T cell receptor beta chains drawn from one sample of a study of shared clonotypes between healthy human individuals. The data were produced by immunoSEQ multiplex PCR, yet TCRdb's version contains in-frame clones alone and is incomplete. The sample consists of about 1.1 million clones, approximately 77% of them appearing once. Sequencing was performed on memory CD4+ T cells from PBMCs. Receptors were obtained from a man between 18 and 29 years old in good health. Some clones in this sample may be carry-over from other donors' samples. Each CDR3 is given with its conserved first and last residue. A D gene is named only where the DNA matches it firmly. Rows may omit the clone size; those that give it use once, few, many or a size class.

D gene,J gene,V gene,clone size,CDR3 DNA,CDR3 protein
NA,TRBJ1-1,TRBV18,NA,TGTGCCAGCTCACCGGGGTTGACTGAAGCTTTCTTT,CASSPGLTEAFF
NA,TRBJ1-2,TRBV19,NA,TGTGCCAGTAGTATAGCCGGGGCAATTCGTGGCTACACCTTC,CASSIAGAIRGYTF
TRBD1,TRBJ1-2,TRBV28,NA,TGTGCCAGCAGCTCTCCCGGGACAGCCTTAAACTATGGCTACACCTTC,CASSSPGTALNYGYTF
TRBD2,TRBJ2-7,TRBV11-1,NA,TGTGCCAGCAGCCTTGGGACTAGCGGGACCTACGAGCAGTACTTC,CASSLGTSGTYEQYF
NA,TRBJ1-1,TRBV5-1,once,TGCGCCAGCAGCTTGTCCCTCAGGTCTTACACTGAAGCTTTCTTT,CASSLSLRSYTEAFF
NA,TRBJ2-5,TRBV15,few,TGTGCCACCAGCAGGACAAGGCAGACCCAGTACTTC,CATSRTRQTQYF
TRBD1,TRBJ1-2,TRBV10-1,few,TGCGCCAGCAGTCCGGGGACAGGCGGACGAGGCTACACCTTC,CASSPGTGGRGYTF
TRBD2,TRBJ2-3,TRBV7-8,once,TGTGCCAGCAGCCCCATACCTAGCGGGACAACAGATACGCAGTATTTT,CASSPIPSGTTDTQYF
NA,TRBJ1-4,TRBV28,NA,TGTGCCAGCAGTTTCCGACGTCGCAGTGAAAAACTGTTTTTT,CASSFRRRSEKLFF
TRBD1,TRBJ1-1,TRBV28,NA,TGTGCCAGCACCCCAGGGGGAGTAAGGACTGAAGCTTTCTTT,CASTPGGVRTEAFF
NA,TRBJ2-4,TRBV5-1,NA,TGCGCCAGCCCCGAGGGTGTTATGCCCCAGGAGTTGATGGCCAAAAACATTCAGTACTTC,CASPEGVMPQELMAKNIQYF
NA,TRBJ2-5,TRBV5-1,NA,TGCGCCAGCAGCTGGGGCAGGGAGACAGAGACCCAGTACTTC,CASSWGRETETQYF
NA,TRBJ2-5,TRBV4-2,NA,TGTGCCAGCAGCCAAGGGGTAGCGGAACAAGAGACCCAGTACTTC,CASSQGVAEQETQYF
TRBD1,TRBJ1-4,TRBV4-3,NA,TGCGCCAGCAGCCACCAGGACAGGCTCCGGGGTAGGGAAAAACTGTTTTTT,CASSHQDRLRGREKLFF
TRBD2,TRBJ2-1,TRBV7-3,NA,TGTGCCAGCAGCTTTGACCGCCTAGCGGGAGAGGGCAATGAGCAGTTCTTC,CASSFDRLAGEGNEQFF
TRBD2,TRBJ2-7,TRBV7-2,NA,TGTGCCAGCAGCTTAGGAGCGGGAGGGGTTTACGAGCAGTACTTC,CASSLGAGGVYEQYF
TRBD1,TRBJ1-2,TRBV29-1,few,TGCAGCGCCAAAACAGGGGACTATGGCTACACCTTC,CSAKTGDYGYTF
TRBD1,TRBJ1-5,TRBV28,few,TGTGCCAGCAGTACTCGGACAGGGGGCAATCAGCCCCAGCATTTT,CASSTRTGGNQPQHF
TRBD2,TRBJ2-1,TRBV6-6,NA,TGTGCCAGCAGGCTCCTAGCGGGAGGAGATGAGCAGTTCTTC,CASRLLAGGDEQFF
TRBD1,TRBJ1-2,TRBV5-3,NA,TGTGCCAGAAGCGCGGCGACCCAGACAGGGGCGCTGGAGTATGGCTACACCTTC,CARSAATQTGALEYGYTF
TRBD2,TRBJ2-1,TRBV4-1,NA,TGCGCCAGCAGCCCCCAACCCACTAGCGTCGGTGGCAATGAGCAGTTCTTC,CASSPQPTSVGGNEQFF
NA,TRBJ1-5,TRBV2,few,TGTGCCAGCTTGGCAACAGGTAATCAGCCCCAGCATTTT,CASLATGNQPQHF
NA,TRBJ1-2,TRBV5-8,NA,TGTGCCAGCCTTACCTGGCGGAACTATGGCTACACCTTC,CASLTWRNYGYTF
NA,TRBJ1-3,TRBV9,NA,TGTGCCAGCACCCCCGGCCGAGCAGTTGGAAACACCATATATTTT,CASTPGRAVGNTIYF
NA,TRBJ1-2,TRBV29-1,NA,TGCAGCGCCACAGTGGACTATGGCTACACCTTC,CSATVDYGYTF
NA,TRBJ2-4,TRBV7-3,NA,TGTGCCAGCAGCTTTTCAGGGATAGCCAAAAACATTCAGTACTTC,CASSFSGIAKNIQYF
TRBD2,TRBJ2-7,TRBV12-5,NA,TGTGCTAGTGGTATCTGGGGGAGGGCCTACGAGCAGTACTTC,CASGIWGRAYEQYF
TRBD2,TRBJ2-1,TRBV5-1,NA,TGCGCCAGCAGCTCCCCTAGCGGGAGGTCACTCTACAATGAGCAGTTCTTC,CASSSPSGRSLYNEQFF
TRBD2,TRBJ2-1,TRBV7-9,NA,TGTGCCAGCAGCTTATACCGGACTAGTGAACCCGCGGATGAGCAGTTCTTC,CASSLYRTSEPADEQFF
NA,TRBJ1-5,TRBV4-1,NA,TGCGCCAGCAGCCAAGATATTTATCAGCCCCAGCATTTT,CASSQDIYQPQHF
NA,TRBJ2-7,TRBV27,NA,TGTGCCAGCAGTCCCTCCCCCTACGAGCAGTACTTC,CASSPSPYEQYF
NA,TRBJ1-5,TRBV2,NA,TGTGCCAGCAGCATCGGGGGCAGCAATCAGCCCCAGCATTTT,CASSIGGSNQPQHF
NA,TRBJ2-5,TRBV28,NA,TGTGCCAGCAGTTTTTATAGGTCGTCCGTAGAGACCCAGTACTTC,CASSFYRSSVETQYF
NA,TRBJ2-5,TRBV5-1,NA,TGCGCCAGCAGCTTAGACCTAACTTATCAAGAGACCCAGTACTTC,CASSLDLTYQETQYF
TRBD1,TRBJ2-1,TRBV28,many,TGTGCCAGCAGCGGACAGGGTCTCTACAATGAGCAGTTCTTC,CASSGQGLYNEQFF
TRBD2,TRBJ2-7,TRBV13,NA,TGTGCCAGCAGCTCCGGACCCCCGCGTCTAGCGGGTACCTACGAGCAGTACTTC,CASSSGPPRLAGTYEQYF
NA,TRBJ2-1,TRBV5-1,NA,TGCGCCAGCAGCTCACTCCCGCTAGGGGAGAATGAGCAGTTCTTC,CASSSLPLGENEQFF
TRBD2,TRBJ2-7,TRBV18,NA,TGTGCCAGCTCACCAGGGACTAGTAAAAGGGAGCAGTACTTC,CASSPGTSKREQYF